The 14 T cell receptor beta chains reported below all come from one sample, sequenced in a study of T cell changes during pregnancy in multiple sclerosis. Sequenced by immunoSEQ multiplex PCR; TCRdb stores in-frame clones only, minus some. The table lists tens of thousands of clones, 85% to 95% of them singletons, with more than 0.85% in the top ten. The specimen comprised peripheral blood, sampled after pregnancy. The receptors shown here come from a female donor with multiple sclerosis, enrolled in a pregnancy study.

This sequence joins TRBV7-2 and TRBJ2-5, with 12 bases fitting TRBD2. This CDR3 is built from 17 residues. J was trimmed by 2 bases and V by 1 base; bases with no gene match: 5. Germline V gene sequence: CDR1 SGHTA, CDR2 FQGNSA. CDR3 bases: TGTGCCAGCAGCTTAGGGGGCCTAGCGGGGGGGCAAGAGACCCAGTACTTC. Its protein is CASSLGGLAGGQETQYF.

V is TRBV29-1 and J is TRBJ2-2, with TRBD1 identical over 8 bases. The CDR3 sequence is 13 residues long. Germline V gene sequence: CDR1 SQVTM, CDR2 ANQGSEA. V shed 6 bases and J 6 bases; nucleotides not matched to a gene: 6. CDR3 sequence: CSVATGAAGELFF. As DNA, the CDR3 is TGCAGCGTAGCGACAGGGGCGGCCGGGGAGCTGTTTTTT.

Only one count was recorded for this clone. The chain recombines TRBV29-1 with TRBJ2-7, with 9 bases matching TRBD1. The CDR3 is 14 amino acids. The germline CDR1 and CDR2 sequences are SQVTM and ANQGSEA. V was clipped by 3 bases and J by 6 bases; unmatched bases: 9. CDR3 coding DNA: TGCAGCGTTGAGCTCCCCGGGACAGGGTCCGAGCAGTACTTC. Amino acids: CSVELPGTGSEQYF.

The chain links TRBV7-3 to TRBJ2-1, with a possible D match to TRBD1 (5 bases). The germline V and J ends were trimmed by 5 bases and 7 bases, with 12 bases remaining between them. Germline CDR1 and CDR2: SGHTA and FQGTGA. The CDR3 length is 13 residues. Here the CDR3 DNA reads TGTGCCAGCAGCCCAGGGTCGGATAATGAGCAGTTCTTC. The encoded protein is CASSPGSDNEQFF.

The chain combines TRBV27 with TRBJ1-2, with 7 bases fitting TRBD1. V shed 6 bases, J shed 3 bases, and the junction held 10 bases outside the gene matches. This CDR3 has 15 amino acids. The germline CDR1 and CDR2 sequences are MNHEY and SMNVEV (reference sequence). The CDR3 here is CASSFGTGQHYGYTF. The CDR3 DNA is TGTGCCAGCAGCTTCGGGACGGGACAGCACTATGGCTACACCTTC.

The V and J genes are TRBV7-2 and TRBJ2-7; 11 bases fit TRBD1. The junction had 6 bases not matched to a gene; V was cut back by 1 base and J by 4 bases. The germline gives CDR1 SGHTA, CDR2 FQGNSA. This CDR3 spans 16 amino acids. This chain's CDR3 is CASSLDHWDRGYEQYF. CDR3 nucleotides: TGTGCCAGCAGCTTAGATCACTGGGACAGGGGGTACGAGCAGTACTTC.

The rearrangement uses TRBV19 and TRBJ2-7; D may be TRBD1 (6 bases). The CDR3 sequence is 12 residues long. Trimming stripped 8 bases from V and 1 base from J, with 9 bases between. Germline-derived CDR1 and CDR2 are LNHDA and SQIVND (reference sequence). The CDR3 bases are TGTGCCAGTCAGGGGAAATCCTACGAGCAGTACTTC. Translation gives CASQGKSYEQYF. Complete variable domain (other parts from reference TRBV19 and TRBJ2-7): DGGITQSPKYLFRKEGQNVTLSCEQNLNHDAMYWYRQDPGQGLRLIYYSQIVNDFQKGDIAEGYSVSREKKESFPLTVTSAQKNPTAFYLCASQGKSYEQYFGPGTRLTVT.

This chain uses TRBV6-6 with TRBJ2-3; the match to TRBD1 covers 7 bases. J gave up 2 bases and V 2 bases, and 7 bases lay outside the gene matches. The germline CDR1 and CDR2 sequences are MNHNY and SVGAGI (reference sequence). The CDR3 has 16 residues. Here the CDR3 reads CASSYPGTESTDTQYF. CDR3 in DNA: TGTGCCAGCAGTTACCCCGGGACAGAGTCCACAGATACGCAGTATTTT.

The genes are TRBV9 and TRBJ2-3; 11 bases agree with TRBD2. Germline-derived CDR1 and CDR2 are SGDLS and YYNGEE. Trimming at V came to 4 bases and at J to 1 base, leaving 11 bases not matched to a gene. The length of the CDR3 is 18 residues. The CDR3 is CASSSATSGGSRTDTQYF. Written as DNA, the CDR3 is TGTGCCAGCAGCTCCGCAACTAGCGGGGGTTCCCGCACAGATACGCAGTATTTT.

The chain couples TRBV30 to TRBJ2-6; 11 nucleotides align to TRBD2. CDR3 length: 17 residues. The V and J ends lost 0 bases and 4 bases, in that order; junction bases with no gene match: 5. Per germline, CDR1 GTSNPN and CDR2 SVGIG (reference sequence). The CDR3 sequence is CAWSVSGGGLGANVLTF. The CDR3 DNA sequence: TGTGCCTGGAGTGTTAGCGGGGGGGGCCTCGGGGCCAACGTCCTGACTTTC.

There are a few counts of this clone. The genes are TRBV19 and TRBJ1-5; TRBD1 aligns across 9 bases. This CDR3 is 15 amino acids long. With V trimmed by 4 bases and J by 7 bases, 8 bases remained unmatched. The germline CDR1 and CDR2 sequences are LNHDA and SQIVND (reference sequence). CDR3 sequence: CASSTWTGEKQPQHF. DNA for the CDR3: TGTGCCAGTAGTACCTGGACAGGGGAGAAGCAGCCCCAGCATTTT.

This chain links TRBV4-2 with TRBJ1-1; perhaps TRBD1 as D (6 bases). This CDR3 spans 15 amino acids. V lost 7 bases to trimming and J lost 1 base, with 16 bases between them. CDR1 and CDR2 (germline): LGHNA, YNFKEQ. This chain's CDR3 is CASKSGAGENTEAFF. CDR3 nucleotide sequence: TGTGCCAGCAAATCAGGGGCCGGAGAGAACACTGAAGCTTTCTTT.

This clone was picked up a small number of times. CDR3 nucleotides: TGTGCCAGCAGCTTAGTAGGGACAGGCTCCGGCTACACCTTC. This codes for CASSLVGTGSGYTF. This chain connects TRBV7-9 to TRBJ1-2, with TRBD1 matching over 8 bases. This CDR3 comprises 14 residues. Germline V gene sequence: CDR1 SEHNR, CDR2 FQNEAQ (reference sequence). V dropped 1 base and J dropped 8; count of bases not matched to a gene: 6. Filled out from reference TRBV7-9 and TRBJ1-2, the complete variable domain reads DTGVSQNPRHKITKRGQNVTFRCDPISEHNRLYWYRQTLGQGPEFLTYFQNEAQLEKSRLLSDRFSAERPKGSFSTLEIQRTEQGDSAMYLCASSLVGTGSGYTFGSGTRLTVV.

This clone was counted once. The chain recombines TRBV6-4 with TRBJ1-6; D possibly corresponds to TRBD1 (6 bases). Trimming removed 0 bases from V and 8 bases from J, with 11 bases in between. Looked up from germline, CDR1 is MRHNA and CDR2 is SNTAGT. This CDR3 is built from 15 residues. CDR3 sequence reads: CASSDSWSGDSPLHF. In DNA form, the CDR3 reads TGTGCCAGCAGTGACTCCTGGTCAGGGGATTCACCCCTCCACTTT.